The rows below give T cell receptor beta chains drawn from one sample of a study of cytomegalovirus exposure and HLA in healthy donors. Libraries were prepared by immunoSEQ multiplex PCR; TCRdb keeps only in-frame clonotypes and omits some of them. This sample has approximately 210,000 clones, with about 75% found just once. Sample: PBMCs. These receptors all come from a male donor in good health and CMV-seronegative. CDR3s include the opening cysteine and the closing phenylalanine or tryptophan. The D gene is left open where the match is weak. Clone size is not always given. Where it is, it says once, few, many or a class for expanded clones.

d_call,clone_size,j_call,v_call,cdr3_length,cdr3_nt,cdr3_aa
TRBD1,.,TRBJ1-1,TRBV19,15,TGTGCCAGTATTCTAGAAGGACAGGGGGTTACTGAAGCTTTCTTT,CASILEGQGVTEAFF
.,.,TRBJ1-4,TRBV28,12,TGTGCCACCGGGGGAGCTAATGAAAAACTGTTTTTT,CATGGANEKLFF
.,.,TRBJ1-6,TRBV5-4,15,TGTGCCAGCAGCACACCTGGCACAGGATATTCACCCCTCCACTTT,CASSTPGTGYSPLHF
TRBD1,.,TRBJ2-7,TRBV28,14,TGTGCCAGCAGCTCCGGGGCAGGGGGCTACGAGCAGTACTTC,CASSSGAGGYEQYF
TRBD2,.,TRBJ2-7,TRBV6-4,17,TGTGCCAGCAGTGCCCCGAGACTAGCGGGGGGGCCAAGTGGGCAGTACTTC,CASSAPRLAGGPSGQYF
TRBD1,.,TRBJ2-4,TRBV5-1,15,TGCGCCAGCAGCCTCAGGGGGATGGGAACGGACATTCAGTACTTC,CASSLRGMGTDIQYF
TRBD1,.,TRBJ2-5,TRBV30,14,TGTGCCTGGACGACAGGGGGTGGAGGGGAGACCCAGTACTTC,CAWTTGGGGETQYF
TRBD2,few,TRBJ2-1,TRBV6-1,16,TGTGCCAGCAGTGAATGGACTAGCGGGGGCAACAATGAGCAGTTCTTC,CASSEWTSGGNNEQFF
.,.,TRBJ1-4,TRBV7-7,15,TGTGCCAGCAGCTTAGGTTTCGGAGGGAATGAAAAACTGTTTTTT,CASSLGFGGNEKLFF
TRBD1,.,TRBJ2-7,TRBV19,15,TGTGCCAGTAGTATAGGGACAGGGGCGGGCTACGAGCAGTACTTC,CASSIGTGAGYEQYF
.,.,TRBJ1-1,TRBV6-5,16,TGTGCCAGCAGTTACCTTCCGGGACATCGGAACACTGAAGCTTTCTTT,CASSYLPGHRNTEAFF
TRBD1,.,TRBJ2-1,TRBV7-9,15,TGTGCCAGCAGCATCGGGACAGGGTTCAACAATGAGCAGTTCTTC,CASSIGTGFNNEQFF
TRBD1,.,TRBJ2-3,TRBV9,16,TGTGCCAGCAGCGTAGAGGGACAGGGCGAGGGAGATACGCAGTATTTT,CASSVEGQGEGDTQYF
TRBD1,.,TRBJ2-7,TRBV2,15,TGTGCCAGCAGTGGGGGACAGACCAACTCCTACGAGCAGTACTTC,CASSGGQTNSYEQYF
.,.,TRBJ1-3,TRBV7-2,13,TGTGCCAGCAGCTTAGAGTGGGGAGACACCATATATTTT,CASSLEWGDTIYF
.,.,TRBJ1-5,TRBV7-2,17,TGTGCCAGCCTTCCTCGGGGAGGGGGTTATAGCAATCAGCCCCAGCATTTT,CASLPRGGGYSNQPQHF
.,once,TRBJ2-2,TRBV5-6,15,TGTGCCAGCAGACCCATGGACAGGAACACCGGGGAGCTGTTTTTT,CASRPMDRNTGELFF
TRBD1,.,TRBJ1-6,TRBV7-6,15,TGTGCCAGCAGCTATTCGACAGGGGAGGGTTCACCCCTCCACTTT,CASSYSTGEGSPLHF
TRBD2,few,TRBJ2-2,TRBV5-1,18,TGCGCCAGCAGCTTCCTAGGGACTAGCGGGATCGGGACCGGGGAGCTGTTTTTT,CASSFLGTSGIGTGELFF
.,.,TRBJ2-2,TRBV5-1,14,TGCGCCAGCGGCTACAGGGTGAACACCGGGGAGCTGTTTTTT,CASGYRVNTGELFF
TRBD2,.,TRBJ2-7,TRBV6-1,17,TGTGCCAGCAGTGCCGGGACTAGCGGGAGGCCCCTACGAGAGCAGTACTTC,CASSAGTSGRPLREQYF
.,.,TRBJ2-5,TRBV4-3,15,TGCGCCAGCAGCCGGGTCCCGACCGCGAGGGAGACCCAGTACTTC,CASSRVPTARETQYF
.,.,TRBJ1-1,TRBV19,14,TGTGCCAGTAGGGGTGTGGGGAGGAACACTGAAGCTTTCTTT,CASRGVGRNTEAFF
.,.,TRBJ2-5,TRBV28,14,TGTGCCAGCAGTTTGAATGGGAGATGGGAGACCCAGTACTTC,CASSLNGRWETQYF
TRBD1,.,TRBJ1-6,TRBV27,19,TGTGCCAGCAGTTTCCAAGGACAGGGGGGAAGCTCCTATAATTCACCCCTCCACTTT,CASSFQGQGGSSYNSPLHF
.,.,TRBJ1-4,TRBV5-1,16,TGCGCCAGCAGCGGGGGACACATTGCAACTAATGAAAAACTGTTTTTT,CASSGGHIATNEKLFF
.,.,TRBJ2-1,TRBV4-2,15,TGTGCCAGCAGCCAAGATTTTGCTTCTAACAATGAGCAGTTCTTC,CASSQDFASNNEQFF
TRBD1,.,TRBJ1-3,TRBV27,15,TGTGCCAGCAGGATAACAGGGGAAACCGGAAACACCATATATTTT,CASRITGETGNTIYF
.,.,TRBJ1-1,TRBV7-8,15,TGTGCCAGCAGCGTCCTGGGGGGGGCGGGTACTGAAGCTTTCTTT,CASSVLGGAGTEAFF
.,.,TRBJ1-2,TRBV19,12,TGTGCCAGTAGTACAGGGTCAGGAGGCTACACCTTC,CASSTGSGGYTF
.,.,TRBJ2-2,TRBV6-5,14,TGTGCCAGCAGTTATTTGGGGCCCGCCGGGGAGCTGTTTTTT,CASSYLGPAGELFF
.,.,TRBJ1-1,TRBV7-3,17,TGTGCCAGCAGCTTAAATCCTCCCGACAGAGAACACACTGAAGCTTTCTTT,CASSLNPPDREHTEAFF
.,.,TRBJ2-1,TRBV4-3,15,TGCGCCAGCAGCCGCCTCGACAGGGTCGGGGGTGAGCAGTTCTTC,CASSRLDRVGGEQFF
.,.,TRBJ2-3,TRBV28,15,TGTGCCAGCAGTTCCCTGGTACGGAGCACAGATACGCAGTATTTT,CASSSLVRSTDTQYF
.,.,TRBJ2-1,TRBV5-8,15,TGTGCCAGCAGCCTGGACAGACCCTCCTACAATGAGCAGTTCTTC,CASSLDRPSYNEQFF
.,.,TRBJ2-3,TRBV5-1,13,TGCGCCAGCAGCTTGACGGGAACAGATACGCAGTATTTT,CASSLTGTDTQYF
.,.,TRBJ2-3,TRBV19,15,TGTGCCAGTAGTACTGGGAGGCGGGGCACAGATACGCAGTATTTT,CASSTGRRGTDTQYF
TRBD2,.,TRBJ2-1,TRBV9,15,TGTGCCAGCAGCCAGTCAGCGGGAAGATACAATGAGCAGTTCTTC,CASSQSAGRYNEQFF
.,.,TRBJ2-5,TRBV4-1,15,TGCGCCAGCAGCCAAGGCGGAGGGCAGCAAGAGACCCAGTACTTC,CASSQGGGQQETQYF
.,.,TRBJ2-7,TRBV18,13,TGTGCCAGCTCAAAACCCGACTCCTCCGAGCAGTACTTC,CASSKPDSSEQYF
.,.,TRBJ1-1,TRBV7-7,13,TGTGCCAGCAGCCCCCCCGTAAACACTGAAGCTTTCTTT,CASSPPVNTEAFF
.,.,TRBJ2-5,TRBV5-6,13,TGTGCCAGCAGAAAGGCGGGATATGGGACCCAGTACTTC,CASRKAGYGTQYF
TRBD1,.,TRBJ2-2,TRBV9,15,TGTGCCAGCAGCGGTAAGGGGGCCGGGACCGGGGAGCTGTTTTTT,CASSGKGAGTGELFF
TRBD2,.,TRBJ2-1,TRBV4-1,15,TGCGCCGGGGGGGGAGTGGGGTTGGGCTACAATGAGCAGTTCTTC,CAGGGVGLGYNEQFF
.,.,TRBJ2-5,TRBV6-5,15,TGTGCCAGCAGTTACTCGAGATGGTCTGCCCAGACCCAGTACTTC,CASSYSRWSAQTQYF
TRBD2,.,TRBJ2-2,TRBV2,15,TGTGCCAGCAGTGAAGCGGCAGGACTAGCCGGGGAGCTGTTTTTT,CASSEAAGLAGELFF
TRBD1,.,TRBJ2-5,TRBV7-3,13,TGTGCCAGCAGCGACAGGGTTTCGGAGACCCAGTACTTC,CASSDRVSETQYF
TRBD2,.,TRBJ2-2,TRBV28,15,TGTGCCAGCAGTTATCGGGGGGGGAGCACCGGGGAGCTGTTTTTT,CASSYRGGSTGELFF
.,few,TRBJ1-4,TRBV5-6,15,TGTGCCAGCAGCCCCGGCCCTCAGGGCGATGAAAAACTGTTTTTT,CASSPGPQGDEKLFF
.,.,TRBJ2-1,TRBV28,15,TGTGCCAGCAGTTTATCACGGGACTCCTACAATGAGCAGTTCTTC,CASSLSRDSYNEQFF
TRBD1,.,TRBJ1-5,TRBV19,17,TGTGCCAGTAGTATCCCGGGGCAGGGGGACAGCAATCAGCCCCAGCATTTT,CASSIPGQGDSNQPQHF
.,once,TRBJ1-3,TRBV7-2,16,TGTGCCAGCAGCTTAGAGGTTGGGCTCTCTGGAAACACCATATATTTT,CASSLEVGLSGNTIYF